This record looks at one T cell receptor (beta chain) sequence and its context. What it recognizes is unknown. The data originate from a study of CD8 T cells in ankylosing spondylitis. General study results and limits: Within peripheral blood, clones linked to disease were CD8+ and relatively rare. A TCR beta motif of roughly eight highly homologous variants seemed to mark ankylosing spondylitis blood. Prior literature has documented some motif variants in synovial fluid and blood from reactive arthritis.

V dropped 6 bases and J dropped 2 bases, with 17 bases sitting between them. The length of the CDR3 is 15 residues. CDR1 is DFQATT and CDR2 is SNEGSKA in the germline V gene (reference sequence). Generation of TCR beta libraries employed quantitative 5'-RACE incorporating molecular barcodes. TCRdb re-analysed the 5' RACE reads in MiXCR, keeping a single row per CDR3 protein. This sample has roughly 670,000 distinct CDR3 sequences, with roughly 19% found just once. The V call is TRBV20-1, the J call TRBJ2-1, with D unresolved. This clonotype originated in a male donor with ankylosing spondylitis. Specimen: blood, either unsorted or a sorted T cell fraction (not recorded which). The CDR3 DNA reads as TGCAGTGCCGGTGGCCTAGGTGGCGCCTACAATGAGCAGTTCTTC. Amino acids: CSAGGLGGAYNEQFF.